These 26 T cell receptor beta chains were sequenced from one sample in a study of cytomegalovirus exposure and HLA in healthy donors. The primer mix had 60 Vbeta and 13 Jbeta primers. Profiled with immunoSEQ multiplex PCR; TCRdb holds only in-frame clones, not every one. This sample has about 220,000 clones, with 60% to 80% found just once. The sequenced sample consisted of PBMCs. The receptors stem from a male donor in good health and CMV-seronegative.

The rearrangement uses TRBV28 and TRBJ1-4; D remains unclear. CDR3 size: 13 residues. V lost 10 bases to trimming and J lost 0 bases, with 9 bases between them. Germline loops: CDR1 MDHEN, CDR2 SYDVKM. The CDR3 spells CAIRDATNEKLFF. The CDR3 DNA is TGTGCCATCCGGGATGCAACTAATGAAAAACTGTTTTTT.

The V gene is TRBV6-4, the J gene TRBJ2-3, with 8 nucleotides matching TRBD1. There are 16 residues in the CDR3. The J segment lost 0 bases and the V segment lost 6 bases, leaving 8 bases of the junction unmatched. Looked up from germline, CDR1 is MRHNA and CDR2 is SNTAGT. The CDR3 coding sequence is TGTGCCAGCAGCCAGAGGACAGGGCCTAGCACAGATACGCAGTATTTT. Translated: CASSQRTGPSTDTQYF.

The chain employs TRBV28 and TRBJ1-1; D gene unclear. CDR1 MDHEN and CDR2 SYDVKM come from the germline V gene. The length of the CDR3 is 14 residues. V lost 3 bases to trimming and J lost 2 bases, with 10 bases between them. CDR3 region: CASSLGSKNTEAFF. CDR3 coding DNA: TGTGCCAGCAGTTTGGGCAGCAAAAACACTGAAGCTTTCTTT.

The chain employs TRBV7-8 and TRBJ2-3, with a tentative D call TRBD1 (6 bases). The CDR3 is 18 residues long. Trimming stripped 6 bases from V and 0 bases from J, with 22 bases between. Per the germline V gene, CDR1 is SGHVS and CDR2 is FQNEAQ. The CDR3 here is CASRRFRTEMISTDTQYF. The CDR3 coding sequence is TGTGCCAGCAGACGCTTCCGGACAGAAATGATTAGCACAGATACGCAGTATTTT.

J is TRBJ2-2 and V is TRBV10-2; 9 nucleotides agree with TRBD1. After removal of 11 bases from V and 5 bases from J, the junction contained 15 bases not matched to a gene. CDR1 and CDR2 from the germline V gene are WSHSY and SAAADI. The CDR3 runs 16 residues. The CDR3 nucleotides are TGCGCCGGCATAAGGACAGGGGTCAGAGGAACCGGGGAGCTGTTTTTT. Amino acid sequence: CAGIRTGVRGTGELFF.

This clone was seen a few times. Relative to the germline gene, one junction end is altered; a read error may explain this. The chain carries TRBV4-1 and TRBJ2-7, with D possibly being TRBD1 (7 bases). This CDR3 has 17 residues. Germline CDR1 MGHRA, CDR2 YSYEKL. CDR3 coding DNA: TGCGCCAGCAGACAAGCGGAGGGACAGCGAGAGTCCTACGAGCAGTACTTC. Encoded protein: CASRQAEGQRESYEQYF.

V usage is TRBV18 and J usage is TRBJ1-3; D may be TRBD1 (5 bases). The V end was cut by 2 bases, the J end by 3 bases, with 11 bases between. The CDR3 consists of 15 residues. CDR1 KGHSH and CDR2 LQKENI come from the germline V gene. CDR3 sequence: CASSPSRDFGNTIYF. CDR3 sequence (DNA): TGTGCCAGCTCACCATCCCGGGACTTTGGAAACACCATATATTTT. The variable domain in full, completed from reference TRBV18 and TRBJ1-3, reads NAGVMQNPRHLVRRRGQEARLRCSPMKGHSHVYWYRQLPEEGLKFMVYLQKENIIDESGMPKERFSAEFPKEGPSILRIQQVVRGDSAAYFCASSPSRDFGNTIYFGEGSWLTVV.

The rearrangement joins TRBV2 to TRBJ2-3; 11 bases line up with TRBD2. V shed 6 bases, J shed 5 bases, and the junction held 13 bases outside the gene matches. The CDR3 totals 17 residues. Germline CDR1 SNHLY, CDR2 FYNNEI. The DNA for the CDR3 is TGTGCCAGCAGCGCACCGGGACTAGCGGACTCCCGAGATACGCAGTATTTT. Translated, it gives CASSAPGLADSRDTQYF. The full variable domain, completed using reference TRBV2 and TRBJ2-3, is EPEVTQTPSHQVTQMGQEVILRCVPISNHLYFYWYRQILGQKVEFLVSFYNNEISEKSEIFDDQFSVERPDGSNFTLKIRSTKLEDSAMYFCASSAPGLADSRDTQYFGPGTRLTVL.

V usage is TRBV6-5 and J usage is TRBJ1-5; 7 bases align to TRBD1. The length of the CDR3 is 15 residues. Trimming cost V 5 bases and J 5 bases; bases outside gene matches: 9. Germline CDR1 and CDR2: MNHEY and SVGAGI. CDR3 residues: CASSPLDRVDQPQHF. In nucleotides, the CDR3 is TGTGCCAGCAGTCCGCTCGACAGGGTGGATCAGCCCCAGCATTTT.

The V call is TRBV4-3, the J call TRBJ1-1, with TRBD1 identical over 8 bases. The CDR3 is 15 amino acids. The trim removed 3 bases at V and 5 bases at J, leaving 8 bases unmatched. The germline CDR1 and CDR2 sequences are LGHNA and YSLEER. The CDR3 here is CASSHPGTGSTEAFF. Here the CDR3 DNA reads TGCGCCAGCAGCCATCCCGGGACAGGTTCGACTGAAGCTTTCTTT.

This sequence joins TRBV4-2 and TRBJ2-6, with D possibly matching TRBD1 (7 bases). The V end was cut by 6 bases, the J end by 0 bases, with 12 bases between. There are 16 residues in the CDR3. Germline CDR1 LGHNA, CDR2 YNFKEQ. The CDR3 nucleotides are TGTGCCAGCAGGGAGGGGGCCCCCTCTGGGGCCAACGTCCTGACTTTC. Its protein is CASREGAPSGANVLTF.

The gene calls are TRBV7-2 and TRBJ2-3, with a possible D match to TRBD2 (7 bases). CDR1 SGHTA and CDR2 FQGNSA come from the germline V gene. The CDR3 is 16 residues long. V lost 3 bases, J lost 0 bases, and 13 bases lay in between. This CDR3 reads CASSFWGGRSTDTQYF. CDR3 in DNA: TGTGCCAGCAGCTTTTGGGGGGGCAGGAGCACAGATACGCAGTATTTT. The full variable domain, completed using reference TRBV7-2 and TRBJ2-3, is GAGVSQSPSNKVTEKGKDVELRCDPISGHTALYWYRQSLGQGLEFLIYFQGNSAPDKSGLPSDRFSAERTGGSVSTLTIQRTQQEDSAVYLCASSFWGGRSTDTQYFGPGTRLTVL.

Concerning this clone itself: Other DNA sequences in the same sample also yield this CDR3. CDR3 protein: CAWSTTGVGQPQHF. The CDR3 region has the DNA TGTGCCTGGAGTACAACAGGGGTGGGGCAGCCCCAGCATTTT. The rearrangement joins TRBV30 to TRBJ1-5; 7 nucleotides match TRBD1. Germline V gene sequence: CDR1 GTSNPN, CDR2 SVGIG (reference sequence). Trimming at V came to 2 bases and at J to 7 bases, leaving 8 bases not matched to a gene. The CDR3 extends over 14 amino acids.

J is TRBJ2-3 and V is TRBV7-9; 7 positions agree with TRBD2. Germline CDR1 reads SEHNR; CDR2 reads FQNEAQ (reference sequence). The CDR3 loop spans 14 amino acids. Trimming took 1 base from V and 7 from J; bases not matched to a gene: 5. The CDR3 region is CASSLGGGVYTQYF. DNA for the CDR3: TGTGCCAGCAGCTTAGGGGGAGGGGTATATACGCAGTATTTT.

This rearrangement joins TRBV2 to TRBJ1-5; D gene ambiguous. Germline CDR1 reads SNHLY; CDR2 reads FYNNEI. The CDR3 length is 14 residues. V was cut by 0 bases and J by 6 bases, with 9 bases left in between. The CDR3 DNA sequence: TGTGCCAGCAGTGAAGCGGGGAGTAGTCAGCCCCAGCATTTT. The encoded protein is CASSEAGSSQPQHF.

This clone was observed a few times. The gene calls are TRBV19 and TRBJ1-1, with TRBD1 matching over 11 bases. This CDR3 has 15 amino acids. Per the germline V gene, CDR1 is LNHDA and CDR2 is SQIVND (reference sequence). With 3 bases clipped from V and 4 bases from J, the junction kept 4 bases outside the gene matches. CDR3 region: CASSIPGQGGTEAFF. CDR3 DNA sequence: TGTGCCAGTAGTATTCCGGGACAGGGGGGCACTGAAGCTTTCTTT.

The CDR3 loop is CASSLRGRHSTDTQYF. CDR3 DNA sequence: TGTGCCAGCAGTTTAAGAGGGCGTCATAGCACAGATACGCAGTATTTT. J is TRBJ2-3 and V is TRBV27; a possible D gene is TRBD2 (5 bases). Per the germline V gene, CDR1 is MNHEY and CDR2 is SMNVEV (reference sequence). V was pared by 2 bases and J by 0 bases, with 12 bases between. The CDR3 covers 16 residues.

The chain combines TRBV28 with TRBJ1-3; perhaps TRBD1 as D (6 bases). The CDR3 loop spans 14 amino acids. Germline assignment: CDR1 MDHEN and CDR2 SYDVKM. Trimming cost V 6 bases and J 4 bases, with 13 bases left between them. The CDR3 nucleotides read TGTGCCAGCAGAGCGGGAACAGGGGGAAACACCATATATTTT. Encoded protein: CASRAGTGGNTIYF.

This chain joins TRBV19 and TRBJ2-2; no reliable D call. Germline-derived CDR1 and CDR2 are LNHDA and SQIVND (reference sequence). The CDR3 consists of 15 residues. V lost 0 bases, J lost 4 bases, and 9 bases lay in between. The CDR3 sequence is CASSIEAPSTGELFF. CDR3 bases: TGTGCCAGTAGTATAGAGGCACCCAGCACCGGGGAGCTGTTTTTT. Full variable domain (rest looked up from reference TRBV19 and TRBJ2-2): DGGITQSPKYLFRKEGQNVTLSCEQNLNHDAMYWYRQDPGQGLRLIYYSQIVNDFQKGDIAEGYSVSREKKESFPLTVTSAQKNPTAFYLCASSIEAPSTGELFFGEGSRLTVL.

The chain has TRBV7-3 and TRBJ1-2; 10 nucleotides match TRBD1. V trimming: 3 bases; J trimming: 6 bases; junction bases outside the gene matches: 1. This CDR3 region has 13 residues. The V gene's germline CDR1 is SGHTA and CDR2 FQGTGA. The CDR3 here is CASSFGTGDGYTF. CDR3 sequence (DNA): TGTGCCAGCAGCTTCGGGACAGGGGATGGCTACACCTTC. Using reference TRBV7-3 and TRBJ1-2 for the parts outside the CDR3, the full variable domain is GAGVSQTPSNKVTEKGKYVELRCDPISGHTALYWYRQSLGQGPEFLIYFQGTGAADDSGLPNDRFFAVRPEGSVSTLKIQRTERGDSAVYLCASSFGTGDGYTFGSGTRLTVV.

CDR3 sequence reads: CASRGYLGGNEQFF. In DNA, the CDR3 is TGTGCCAGCAGGGGTTATCTGGGGGGAAATGAGCAGTTCTTC. The rearrangement uses TRBV5-6 and TRBJ2-1; D might be TRBD2 (6 bases). CDR1 SGHDT and CDR2 YYEEEE come from the germline V gene. The CDR3 loop spans 14 amino acids. Trimming shortened V by 5 bases and J by 7 bases, and 16 bases separated the two germline ends.

The chain has TRBV28 and TRBJ2-7; D is possibly TRBD1 (5 bases). The V gene lost 5 bases and the J gene lost 4 bases, with 15 bases spanning the gap. The CDR3 sequence is 14 residues long. Germline V gives CDR1 MDHEN, CDR2 SYDVKM. The CDR3 is CASSPLQDKYEQYF. CDR3 DNA sequence: TGTGCCAGCAGTCCATTGCAGGACAAATACGAGCAGTACTTC.

This rearrangement joins TRBV28 to TRBJ1-4; 8 bases map to TRBD1. Trimming cost V 3 bases and J 4 bases; bases outside gene matches: 10. Germline V gene sequence: CDR1 MDHEN, CDR2 SYDVKM. CDR3 length: 17 amino acids. The CDR3 spells CASSLRAGGPFNEKLFF. The DNA for the CDR3 is TGTGCCAGCAGTTTGCGGGCAGGGGGCCCTTTTAATGAAAAACTGTTTTTT.

On this clone itself: The junction departs from the called germline gene at one end, perhaps through a read error. The chain uses TRBV7-9 and TRBJ1-6; possibly TRBD1 for D (6 bases). Germline values: CDR1 SEHNR, CDR2 FQNEAQ (reference sequence). The CDR3 runs to 15 residues. The DNA for the CDR3 is TGTTCCAGCAGCTTCATAGGACAGCTAAATTCACCCCTCCACTTT. This codes for CSSSFIGQLNSPLHF.

The J gene is TRBJ1-1, the V gene TRBV6-1; tentatively, D is TRBD1 (5 bases). The CDR3 covers 13 residues. With 6 bases removed from V and 1 base from J, the gap between germline ends came to 9 bases. Germline CDR1 MNHNS, CDR2 SASEGT. CDR3 residues: CASRSTGNTEAFF. The DNA of the CDR3 is TGTGCCAGCAGGTCAACAGGGAACACTGAAGCTTTCTTT.

The rearrangement uses TRBV27 and TRBJ2-7, with 9 nucleotides matching TRBD2. The CDR3 is 15 residues long. Germline CDR1 is MNHEY and CDR2 is SMNVEV (reference sequence). Trimming removed 5 bases from V and 3 bases from J; junction bases left unmatched: 8. This CDR3 reads CASSHAGGQLYEQYF. CDR3 sequence (DNA): TGTGCCAGCAGTCACGCGGGGGGGCAGCTCTACGAGCAGTACTTC.